The clone carrying this T cell receptor beta chain was seen only once. These data are taken from a study of T cells in Graves' hyperthyroidism and ophthalmopathy. RNA transcripts provided the source from which TCR beta CDR3 regions were amplified. The HTBI set primed first-round TCR CDR3 RT-PCR. TCRdb reanalysed the multiplex PCR reads using MiXCR and keeps one entry per CDR3 protein. Of 450,000 to 700,000 distinct CDR3 sequences listed, about half were seen once; the top ten hold 15% to 20%. Trimming shortened V by 2 bases and J by 11 bases, and 19 bases separated the two germline ends. The germline V gene encodes CDR1 SGHTA and CDR2 FQGTGA. The CDR3 has 15 residues.

Sample: peripheral blood or thyroid tissue (not recorded which). The sequence came from an adult woman with Graves' disease, either hyperthyroidism or ophthalmopathy (not recorded which). The rearrangement joins TRBV7-3 to TRBJ1-5; D unresolved. CDR3 nucleotides: TGTGCCAGCAGCTTATCGGGAGGGCCAGGAAAGACCCAGCATTTT. The encoded protein is CASSLSGGPGKTQHF.